These 10 T cell receptor beta chains were sequenced from one sample in a study of Ad26.COV2.S vaccination and SARS-CoV-2 variants. Sample treatment: over 15 received Ad26.COV2.S at low or high dose, single or two shots; about 5 received placebo; per-sample allocation not given. The study sampled participants on day 63 after the first vaccine or placebo injection. Generated by immunoSEQ multiplex PCR, the TCRdb table keeps only in-frame clones and is missing some. The profile shows 350,000 to 500,000 clones, approximately 92% of them singletons. The material was peripheral blood, obtained in a trial of Ad26.COV2.S vaccine versus placebo. All receptors come from a person between 18 and 65 years old who received the Ad26.COV2.S COVID-19 vaccine or a placebo.

This chain joins TRBV6-6 and TRBJ2-7; no clear D gene. From germline, CDR1 is MNHNY and CDR2 SVGAGI (reference sequence). Deletions cut 0 bases from V and 0 bases from J, with 9 bases between. CDR3 length: 15 residues. The CDR3 loop is CASSYSLESSYEQYF. The CDR3 bases are TGTGCCAGCAGTTACTCGCTAGAGAGCTCCTACGAGCAGTACTTC.

The gene calls are TRBV7-2 and TRBJ2-1, with 11 bases fitting TRBD2. In germline, CDR1 is SGHTA, CDR2 FQGNSA. CDR3 size: 16 residues. Trimming cost V 5 bases and J 5 bases; bases outside gene matches: 8. CDR3 DNA sequence: TGTGCCAGCAGCATGAGACTAGCGGGGAAGAACAATGAGCAGTTCTTC. It specifies CASSMRLAGKNNEQFF. Variable domain in full (rest from reference TRBV7-2 and TRBJ2-1): GAGVSQSPSNKVTEKGKDVELRCDPISGHTALYWYRQSLGQGLEFLIYFQGNSAPDKSGLPSDRFSAERTGGSVSTLTIQRTQQEDSAVYLCASSMRLAGKNNEQFFGPGTRLTVL.

The genes are TRBV7-8 and TRBJ1-1; no reliable D call. This CDR3 has 17 residues. CDR1 is SGHVS, CDR2 FQNEAQ, per germline. The V and J ends lost 5 bases and 1 base respectively, with 20 bases between them. The CDR3 coding sequence is TGTGCCAGCAGCCCCTACTTTTCGGCAGGAACGAACACTGAAGCTTTCTTT. Its translation: CASSPYFSAGTNTEAFF.

The V call is TRBV28, the J call TRBJ1-4, with D uncertain. The CDR3 runs to 14 residues. V lost 3 bases, J lost 8 bases, and 13 bases lay in between. Germline V lookup: CDR1 MDHEN, CDR2 SYDVKM. The CDR3 is CASSFAGREEKLFF. CDR3 DNA: TGTGCCAGCAGTTTTGCAGGCCGGGAGGAAAAACTGTTTTTT.

This sequence joins TRBV28 and TRBJ2-7; D call uncertain. The V gene's germline CDR1 is MDHEN and CDR2 SYDVKM. Trimming shortened V by 2 bases and J by 2 bases, and 7 bases separated the two germline ends. The CDR3 covers 13 residues. DNA of the CDR3: TGTGCCAGCAGTTTACGAGGACCCTACGAGCAGTACGTC. It is translated as CASSLRGPYEQYV.

The chain couples TRBV6-2 or TRBV6-3 to TRBJ2-7; possibly TRBD1 for D (6 bases). Trimming stripped 0 bases from V and 4 bases from J, with 10 bases between. Germline CDR1 MNHEY, CDR2 SVGEGT. The CDR3 runs 14 residues. The CDR3 spells CASSYSRTEYEQYV. The CDR3 bases are TGTGCCAGCAGTTACTCTAGGACAGAATACGAGCAGTACGTC.

The CDR3 here is CASSPGTYLSSYNSPLHF. CDR3 coding DNA: TGTGCCAGCAGCCCTGGGACCTACCTTAGCTCCTATAATTCACCCCTCCACTTT. The J gene is TRBJ1-6, the V gene TRBV7-6; D may be TRBD1 (5 bases). Between the trimmed V and J ends, which lost 5 bases and 0 bases, there was a span of 17 bases. There are 18 residues in the CDR3. Germline values: CDR1 SGHVS, CDR2 FNYEAQ. The variable domain in full, with the rest retrieved from reference TRBV7-6 and TRBJ1-6, is GAGVSQSPRYKVTKRGQDVALRCDPISGHVSLYWYRQALGQGPEFLTYFNYEAQQDKSGLPNDRFSAERPEGSISTLTIQRTEQRDSAMYRCASSPGTYLSSYNSPLHFGNGTRLTVT.

The chain combines TRBV27 with TRBJ1-3; possible D gene TRBD1, 5 bases. Trimming pared 3 bases from V and 4 bases from J, leaving 10 bases between. There are 14 residues in the CDR3. The germline CDR1 and CDR2 sequences are MNHEY and SMNVEV (reference sequence). CDR3 sequence reads: CASSFRERGNTIYF. CDR3 bases: TGTGCCAGCAGTTTCAGGGAGAGGGGAAACACCATATATTTT.

The chain carries TRBV7-2 and TRBJ1-5, with a tentative D call TRBD1 (5 bases). This CDR3 spans 15 amino acids. V gave up 1 base and J gave up 6 bases, with 13 bases separating them. Germline-derived CDR1 and CDR2 are SGHTA and FQGNSA. In nucleotides, the CDR3 is TGTGCCAGCAGCTTAGGGGACCTGAGGAGTCAGCCCCAGCATTTT. Translated, it gives CASSLGDLRSQPQHF.

The V gene is TRBV6-6, the J gene TRBJ1-1; weak D call: TRBD1 (6 bases). V shed 2 bases and J shed 0 bases, with 7 bases lying between them. CDR1 and CDR2 from the germline V gene are MNHNY and SVGAGI (reference sequence). The CDR3 is 14 amino acids. CDR3 sequence: CASSYTGMNTEAFF. The CDR3 DNA reads TGTGCCAGCAGTTACACAGGGATGAACACTGAAGCTTTCTTT.